The next 25 T cell receptor beta chains were all read from a single sample in a study of TIL therapy for anti-PD-1-resistant metastatic lung cancer. Described time point: pre-treatment sample, taken before nivolumab and TIL therapy. This was the immunoSEQ v3 assay. Profiled with immunoSEQ multiplex PCR; TCRdb holds only in-frame clones, not every one. Of 50,000 to 65,000 clones in the sample, about 81% are singletons; the top ten hold approximately 3%. The sample was blood, taken at baseline. The source of these receptors is a person aged 25 to 85 with non-small cell lung cancer.

The chain joins TRBV5-1 to TRBJ1-2; TRBD1 matches 8 bases. The germline V gene has CDR1 SGHRS and CDR2 YFSETQ. The CDR3 is 16 residues long. The trim removed 0 bases at V and 3 bases at J, leaving 7 bases unmatched. The CDR3 DNA follows: TGCGCCAGCAGCTTGGTAGGGACGGACAGGGACTATGGCTACACCTTC. Amino acid sequence: CASSLVGTDRDYGYTF.

This chain joins TRBV5-5 and TRBJ1-2, with TRBD1 matching 10 bases. V shed 4 bases and J 4 bases; nucleotides not matched to a gene: 4. CDR1 is SGHKS and CDR2 is YYEKEE in the germline V gene (reference sequence). The CDR3 length is 14 residues. CDR3 sequence: CASSQGQGTYGYTF. The CDR3, as DNA: TGTGCCAGCAGCCAGGGACAGGGGACCTATGGCTACACCTTC.

The rearrangement links TRBV19 to TRBJ2-5; maybe TRBD1 (5 bases). CDR3 length: 13 amino acids. Germline V gene sequence: CDR1 LNHDA, CDR2 SQIVND (reference sequence). V lost 7 bases to trimming and J lost 5 bases, with 14 bases between them. The CDR3 here is CASTPRVGETQYF. The CDR3 DNA follows: TGTGCCAGTACCCCCAGGGTGGGGGAGACCCAGTACTTC.

This rearrangement joins TRBV5-1 to TRBJ2-5, with D perhaps being TRBD1 or TRBD2 (5 bases each). Germline V gene data show CDR1 as SGHRS and CDR2 as YFSETQ. The CDR3 is 14 residues long. The V end was cut by 5 bases, the J end by 4 bases, with 15 bases between. The DNA of the CDR3 is TGCGCCAGCAGTAGCAGGGCCCGGGGAGAGACCCAGTACTTC. Translated, it gives CASSSRARGETQYF.

This clone was seen a few times. The rearrangement uses TRBV6-2 or TRBV6-3 and TRBJ1-6; 7 positions match TRBD1. CDR3 length equals 14 residues. The V gene end was trimmed by 7 bases and the J gene end by 10 bases; junction bases not matched to a gene: 10. Germline values: CDR1 MNHEY, CDR2 SVGEGT. The CDR3 loop reads CASTPGQRLSPLHF. The CDR3 DNA reads TGTGCCAGCACCCCGGGACAGAGACTATCACCCCTCCACTTT.

In this sample, this clone is medium-sized (0.01 to 0.1%). V gene TRBV24-1 combines with J gene TRBJ2-1; unclear D gene. CDR3 length: 12 amino acids. V shed 1 base and J shed 9 bases, with 6 bases lying between them. CDR1 is KGHDR, CDR2 SFDVKD, per germline. The CDR3 sequence is CATSDFRGEQFF. In DNA, the CDR3 is TGTGCCACCAGTGATTTCCGCGGTGAGCAGTTCTTC.

This chain joins TRBV6-5 and TRBJ2-7; D gene unclear. Trimming stripped 5 bases from V and 3 bases from J, with 17 bases between. CDR1 is MNHEY, CDR2 SVGAGI, per germline. CDR3 length: 15 residues. CDR3 coding DNA: TGTGCCAGCAGTATCCGATCCACTTACAACTACGAGCAGTACTTC. This encodes CASSIRSTYNYEQYF.

This chain uses TRBV4-1 with TRBJ2-5, with 9 bases that match TRBD2. V shed 4 bases, J shed 2 bases, and the junction held 8 bases outside the gene matches. The CDR3 contains 16 residues. Germline V gene lookup returns CDR1 MGHRA and CDR2 YSYEKL. CDR3 DNA: TGCGCCAGCAGCCTCCAACTAGCGGGCTATCAAGAGACCCAGTACTTC. Translated: CASSLQLAGYQETQYF.

The genes are TRBV4-1 and TRBJ1-6; tentatively, D is TRBD1 (5 bases). This CDR3 has 18 residues. Trimming left V 10 bases short and J 0 bases short, with 22 bases between. CDR1 is MGHRA and CDR2 is YSYEKL in the germline V gene. CDR3 residues: CATSYRDGLSSYNSPLHF. The CDR3 region has the DNA TGCGCCACCAGTTACCGGGACGGACTAAGCTCCTATAATTCACCCCTCCACTTT.

This clone turned up a few times. The chain recombines TRBV6-1 with TRBJ1-5; the D gene is possibly TRBD1 (5 bases). This CDR3 is built from 17 residues. The V end lost 0 bases, the J end lost 4 bases, and 16 bases lay between the germline ends. In germline, CDR1 is MNHNS, CDR2 SASEGT. In nucleotides, the CDR3 is TGTGCCAGCAGTGAAGCGCCCGAAGAGGGGTGGAATCAGCCCCAGCATTTT. It yields the protein CASSEAPEEGWNQPQHF.

The V call is TRBV7-8, the J call TRBJ1-6, with 7 bases fitting TRBD1. Germline trimming cut 5 bases from V and 8 bases from J; bases unmatched to any gene: 15. The V gene's germline CDR1 is SGHVS and CDR2 FQNEAQ. The CDR3 is made up of 17 amino acids. For the CDR3, the DNA is TGTGCCAGCAGCAAAAAAACAGGGGACCCTGCCTATTCACCCCTCCACTTT. It encodes CASSKKTGDPAYSPLHF. The full variable domain, its missing parts supplied by reference TRBV7-8 and TRBJ1-6, is GAGVSQSPRYKVAKRGQDVALRCDPISGHVSLFWYQQALGQGPEFLTYFQNEAQLDKSGLPSDRFFAERPEGSVSTLKIQRTQQEDSAVYLCASSKKTGDPAYSPLHFGNGTRLTVT.

This rearrangement joins TRBV9 to TRBJ1-5; tentatively, D is TRBD1 (5 bases). V was pared by 4 bases and J by 6 bases, with 17 bases between. Per germline, CDR1 SGDLS and CDR2 YYNGEE. The CDR3 runs to 15 residues. This chain's CDR3 is CASSPYMGRGQPQHF. The CDR3 DNA reads as TGTGCCAGCAGCCCATACATGGGGCGGGGTCAGCCCCAGCATTTT.

The chain links TRBV7-2 to TRBJ1-4, with D unclear. The CDR3 loop spans 13 amino acids. With 2 bases removed from V and 2 bases from J, the gap between germline ends came to 3 bases. Germline loops: CDR1 SGHTA, CDR2 FQGNSA. The CDR3 here is CASSLPTNEKLFF. As DNA, the CDR3 is TGTGCCAGCAGCTTACCGACTAATGAAAAACTGTTTTTT.

The V gene is TRBV29-1, the J gene TRBJ2-4, with D possibly TRBD2 on 7 matching bases. Germline loops: CDR1 SQVTM, CDR2 ANQGSEA. V lost 6 bases, J lost 8 bases, and 20 bases lay in between. The CDR3 is 14 residues long. The CDR3 is CSVFGGGRGDIQYF. DNA of the CDR3: TGCAGCGTCTTTGGGGGGGGCCGGGGAGACATTCAGTACTTC.

The chain is built from TRBV6-4 and TRBJ2-3; a possible D gene is TRBD1 (6 bases). Trimming shortened V by 6 bases and J by 3 bases, and 16 bases separated the two germline ends. The CDR3 length is 15 residues. CDR1 is MRHNA, CDR2 SNTAGT, per germline. This CDR3 reads CASSSGLGGTDTQYF. The CDR3 DNA reads TGTGCCAGCAGCTCCGGGCTAGGGGGAACAGATACGCAGTATTTT.

This chain uses TRBV12-3 or TRBV12-4 with TRBJ1-5; unclear D gene. The CDR3 loop spans 12 amino acids. Deletions cut 3 bases from V and 7 bases from J, with 7 bases between. DNA of the CDR3: TGTGCCAGCAGTTTCGGCGTCCAGCCCCAGCATTTT. Amino acid sequence: CASSFGVQPQHF.

There are a few counts of this clone. V usage is TRBV7-2 and J usage is TRBJ1-2; TRBD1 matches at 9 bases. Looked up from germline, CDR1 is SGHTA and CDR2 is FQGNSA. This CDR3 is 15 amino acids long. The V gene end was trimmed by 3 bases and the J gene end by 6 bases; junction bases not matched to a gene: 8. The CDR3 here is CASSLGTGLLDGYTF. In DNA, the CDR3 is TGTGCCAGCAGCTTGGGGACAGGGTTATTGGATGGCTACACCTTC.

The rearrangement links TRBV9 to TRBJ1-2; TRBD1 aligns across 7 bases. The CDR3 is 14 amino acids. Germline V CDR1 and CDR2: SGDLS, YYNGEE. Trimming removed 4 bases from V and 8 bases from J; junction bases left unmatched: 11. The CDR3 is CASSSTPGQQGYTF. DNA for the CDR3: TGTGCCAGCAGCTCCACCCCGGGACAGCAGGGCTACACCTTC.

This chain connects TRBV4-1 to TRBJ1-2; TRBD1 might be the D (6 bases). There are 16 residues in the CDR3. Per germline, CDR1 MGHRA and CDR2 YSYEKL. Trimming stripped 5 bases from V and 8 bases from J, with 24 bases between. The CDR3 region is CASSARGDLGAEGYTF. Written as DNA, the CDR3 is TGCGCCAGCAGCGCGAGAGGGGATTTGGGGGCGGAGGGCTACACCTTC.

The genes are TRBV9 and TRBJ2-1; TRBD2 might be the D (7 bases). Per germline, CDR1 SGDLS and CDR2 YYNGEE. The CDR3 runs 13 residues. V shed 3 bases and J shed 4 bases, with 8 bases lying between them. In DNA form, the CDR3 reads TGTGCCAGCAGCGAGGGGGGGTACAATGAGCAGTTCTTC. This sequence encodes CASSEGGYNEQFF.

This clone was seen only a few times. This chain links TRBV12-2 with TRBJ2-7; the listed D gene, TRBD2, was not tested against the DNA. TRBV12-2 is an annotated pseudogene. CDR3 size: 14 residues. The CDR3 region is CASRGGLTRGEQYF. CDR3 sequence (DNA): TGTGCAAGTCGCGGGGGACTCACTAGGGGAGAGCAGTACTTC.

The chain recombines TRBV5-6 with TRBJ1-4; 11 bases agree with TRBD1. This CDR3 comprises 15 residues. With V trimmed by 4 bases and J by 8 bases, 7 bases remained unmatched. Germline loops: CDR1 SGHDT, CDR2 YYEEEE. CDR3: CASSLSGTGGEKLFF. The DNA for the CDR3 is TGTGCCAGCAGCCTGTCCGGGACAGGGGGGGAAAAACTGTTTTTT.

This chain links TRBV2 with TRBJ1-5, with D hard to call. Germline loops: CDR1 SNHLY, CDR2 FYNNEI. The CDR3 consists of 14 residues. V gave up 1 base and J gave up 4 bases, with 8 bases separating them. CDR3 DNA: TGTGCCAGCAGTGAAGGGGGAGGGAATCAGCCCCAGCATTTT. Protein: CASSEGGGNQPQHF.

This clone occurred once. The CDR3 DNA follows: TGTGCCAGCAGTTACTACCGACTAGCGGGAGAGGGAGAGACCCAGTACTTC. This encodes CASSYYRLAGEGETQYF. J is TRBJ2-5 and V is TRBV6-2 or TRBV6-3, with TRBD2 identical over 12 bases. V was pared by 1 base and J by 4 bases, with 7 bases of the junction left unmatched. The CDR3 totals 17 residues. Per germline, CDR1 MNHEY and CDR2 SVGEGT.

V and J are TRBV15 and TRBJ1-4; D is unclear. Per germline, CDR1 LNHNV and CDR2 YYDKDF (reference sequence). The CDR3 covers 15 residues. Trimming removed 6 bases at V and 3 bases at J, with 14 bases between. Here the CDR3 reads CATRLGGVPNEKLFF. CDR3 DNA: TGTGCCACCAGGCTCGGCGGGGTTCCTAATGAAAAACTGTTTTTT.